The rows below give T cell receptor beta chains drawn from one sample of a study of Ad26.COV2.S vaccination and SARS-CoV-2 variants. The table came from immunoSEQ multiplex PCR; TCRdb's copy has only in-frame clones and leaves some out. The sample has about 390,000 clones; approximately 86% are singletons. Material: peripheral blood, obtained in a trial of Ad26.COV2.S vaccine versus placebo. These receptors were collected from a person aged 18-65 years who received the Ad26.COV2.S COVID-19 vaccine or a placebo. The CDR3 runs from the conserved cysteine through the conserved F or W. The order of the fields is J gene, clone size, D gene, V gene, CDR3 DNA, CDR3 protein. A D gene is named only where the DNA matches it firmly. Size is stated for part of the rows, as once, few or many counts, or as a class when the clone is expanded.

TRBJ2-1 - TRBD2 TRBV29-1 TGCAGCGTTGTCCAGGGAGGGACCTACAATGAGCAGTTCTTC CSVVQGGTYNEQFF
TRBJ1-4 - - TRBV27 TGTGCCAGCAGTCACCACCCGACACGGGCAACTAATGAAAAACTGTTTTTT CASSHHPTRATNEKLFF
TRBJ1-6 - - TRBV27 TGTGCCAGCAGTTCAACGACAGAATCCTATAATTCACCCCTCCACTTT CASSSTTESYNSPLHF
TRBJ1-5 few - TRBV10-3 TGTGCCATCAGTGATAGGCCAGGGGATCAGCCCCAGCATTTT CAISDRPGDQPQHF
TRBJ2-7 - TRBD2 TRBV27 TGTGCCAGCAGTTTATCGAAACAGGCGGGGGGATACGAGCAGTACTTC CASSLSKQAGGYEQYF
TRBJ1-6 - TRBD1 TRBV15 TGTGCCACCAGCAGTCTCGGGACAGCTTTTAACGTCCTCCACTTT CATSSLGTAFNVLHF
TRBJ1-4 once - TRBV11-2 TGTGCCAGCAGCTTTGGATCAGGGTTGGGGGCTAATGAAAAACTGTTTTTT CASSFGSGLGANEKLFF
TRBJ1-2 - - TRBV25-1 TGTGCCAGCAGTGAGACCCACGCGGATGGCTACACCTTC CASSETHADGYTF
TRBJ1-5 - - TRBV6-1 TGTGCCAGCAGTGAAGCTCCGGGGGTACGGGGGCAGCCCCAGCATTTT CASSEAPGVRGQPQHF
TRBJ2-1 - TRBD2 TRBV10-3 TGTGCCATCAGTGAACTAGCGGGGGGGCAGAATGAGCAGTTCTTC CAISELAGGQNEQFF
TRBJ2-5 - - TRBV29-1 TGCAGCGTTAGTCCCTCGGCGGCTGTTGGAGAGACCCAGTACTTC CSVSPSAAVGETQYF
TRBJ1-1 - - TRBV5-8 TGTGCCAGCAGCTTAGAGGTACAGGGAGGGCGGACTTTCTTT CASSLEVQGGRTFF
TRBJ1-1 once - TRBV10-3 TGTGCCATCAGTGAGTATAGGCACACTGAAGCTTTCTTT CAISEYRHTEAFF
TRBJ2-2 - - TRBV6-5 TGTGCCAGCAGTTACTACGGGCCCGTCACCGGGGAGCTGTTTTTT CASSYYGPVTGELFF
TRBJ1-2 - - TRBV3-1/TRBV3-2 TGTGCCAGCAGCCAAGAATGGGGGGTCCCCTATGGCTACACCTTC CASSQEWGVPYGYTF
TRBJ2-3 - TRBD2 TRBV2 TGTGCCAGCAGTGTGGCTAGCGGGGGAGATACGCAGTATTTT CASSVASGGDTQYF
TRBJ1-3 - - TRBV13 TGTGCCAGCAGCCTCGAGGGGGTTGGAAACACCATATATTTT CASSLEGVGNTIYF
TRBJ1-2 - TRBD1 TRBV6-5 TGTGCCAGCAGAAGGACAGGGGGCTATGGCTACACCTTC CASRRTGGYGYTF
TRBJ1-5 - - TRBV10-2 TGCGCCAGCACTGGCAGGGACCCCTTTCATAGCAATCAGCCCCAGCATTTT CASTGRDPFHSNQPQHF
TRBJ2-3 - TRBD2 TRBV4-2 TGTGCCAGCAGCCAAGTCTCCCTAGCGGGGGGCACAGATACGCAGTATTTT CASSQVSLAGGTDTQYF
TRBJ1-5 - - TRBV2 TGTGCCAGCAATTCCGAAGGGACCGATCAGCCCCAGCATTTT CASNSEGTDQPQHF
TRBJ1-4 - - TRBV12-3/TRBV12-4 TGTGCCAGCAGTCGGGTCCGTGAGGAAAAACTGTTTTTT CASSRVREEKLFF
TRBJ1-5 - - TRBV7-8 TGTGCCAGCAGCTTAGCGGGCAGATACAATCAGCCCCAGCATTTT CASSLAGRYNQPQHF
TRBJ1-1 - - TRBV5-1 TGCGCCAGCAGCTTCGAGGGGCCGCCTTACACTGAAGCTTTCTTT CASSFEGPPYTEAFF
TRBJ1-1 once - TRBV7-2 TGTGCCAGCAGCTTAGGGGCGGTTCGTGAAGCTTTCTTT CASSLGAVREAFF
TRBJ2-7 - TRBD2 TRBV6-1 TGTGCCAGCAGTGAAGTCCTTCGAGGACTAGCTATCCACGAGCAGTACTTC CASSEVLRGLAIHEQYF
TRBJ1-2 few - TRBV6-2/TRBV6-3 TGTGCCAGCAGTAAGACGGGGTTCGGCTATGGCTACACCTTC CASSKTGFGYGYTF
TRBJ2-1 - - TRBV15 TGTGCCACCAGCAAAGCAGGGGACTACAATGAGCAGTTCTTC CATSKAGDYNEQFF
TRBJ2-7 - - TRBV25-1 TGTGCCAGCAGACCAAAGAACTTCCACGAGCAGTACTTC CASRPKNFHEQYF
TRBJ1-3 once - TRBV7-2 TGTGCCAGCAGCTTAGATTCGCTGCCCGGAAACACCATATATTTT CASSLDSLPGNTIYF
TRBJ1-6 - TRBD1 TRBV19 TGTGCCAGTAGTCCCCATCGCCCAGCCGGGACAGGTACCAACTCCTATAATTCACCCCTCCACTTT CASSPHRPAGTGTNSYNSPLHF
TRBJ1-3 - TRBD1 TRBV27 TGTGCCAGCAGCCGCGGGACAGGGATTCGGAACACCATATATTTT CASSRGTGIRNTIYF
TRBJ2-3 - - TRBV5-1 TGCGCCAGCAGCTTGGATGGTTCGACAGATACGCAGTATTTT CASSLDGSTDTQYF
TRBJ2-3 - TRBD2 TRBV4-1 TGCGCCAGCAGCCAAGAGAAGAAGCGGGGGGGCACAGATACGCAGTATTTT CASSQEKKRGGTDTQYF
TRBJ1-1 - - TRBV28 TGTGCCAGCAGTCAACCGGGACGGACAAAAGATGAAGCTTTCTTT CASSQPGRTKDEAFF
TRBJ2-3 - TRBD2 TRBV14 TGTGCCAGCAGCCAAGATACAAGACTAGCGGTTGGGAAAAGAACAGATACGCAGTATTTT CASSQDTRLAVGKRTDTQYF
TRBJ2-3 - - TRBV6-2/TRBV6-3 TGTGCCAGCAGTTATGGTAGCACAGATACGCAGTATTTT CASSYGSTDTQYF
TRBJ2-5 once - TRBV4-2 TGTGCCAGCAGCCAACCCACGGTGTCGAGCGAAGAGACCCAGTACTTC CASSQPTVSSEETQYF
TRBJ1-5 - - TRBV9 TGTGCCAGCAGAAAGATTAGGGGTCGGAGGAGCAATCAGCCCCAGCATTTT CASRKIRGRRSNQPQHF
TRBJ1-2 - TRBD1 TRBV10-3 TGTGCCATCGAGAGGGGACAGGGGGCCTATGGCTACACCTTC CAIERGQGAYGYTF
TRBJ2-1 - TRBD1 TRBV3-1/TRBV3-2 TGTGCCAGCAGTCGAGCTCGGGACAGTATTAACGATGAGCAGTTCTTC CASSRARDSINDEQFF
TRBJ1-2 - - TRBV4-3 TGCGCCAGCAGCCCAGACAGGACGGGTGGCTACACCTTC CASSPDRTGGYTF
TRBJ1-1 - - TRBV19 TGTGCCAGTAGTTGGTCCGTGAACACTGAAGCTTTCTTT CASSWSVNTEAFF
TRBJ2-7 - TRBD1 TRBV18 TGTGCCAGCTCACCGGGACAGGAGGTTTACGAGCAGTACTTC CASSPGQEVYEQYF
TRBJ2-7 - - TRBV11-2 TGTGCCAGCAGCTTAGATCCGAGGGGCGAGCAGTACTTC CASSLDPRGEQYF
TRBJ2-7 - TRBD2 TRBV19 TGTGCCAGTAGTATAGGTCTAGCGGATTACGAGCAGTACTTC CASSIGLADYEQYF